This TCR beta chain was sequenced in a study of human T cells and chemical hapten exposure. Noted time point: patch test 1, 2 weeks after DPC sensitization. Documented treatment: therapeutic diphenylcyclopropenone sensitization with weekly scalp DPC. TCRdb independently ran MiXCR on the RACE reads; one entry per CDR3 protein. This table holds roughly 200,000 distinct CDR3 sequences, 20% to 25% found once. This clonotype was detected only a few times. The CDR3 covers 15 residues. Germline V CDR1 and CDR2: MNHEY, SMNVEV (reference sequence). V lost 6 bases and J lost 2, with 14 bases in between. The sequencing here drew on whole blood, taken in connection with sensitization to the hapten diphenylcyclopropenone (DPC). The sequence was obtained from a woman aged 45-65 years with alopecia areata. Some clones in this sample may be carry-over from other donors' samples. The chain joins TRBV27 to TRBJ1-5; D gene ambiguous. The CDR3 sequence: CASRPETLGNQPQHF. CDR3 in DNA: TGTGCCAGCAGGCCCGAAACCCTGGGCAATCAGCCCCAGCATTTT.